This TCR beta chain was obtained from a study of pediatric ulcerative colitis. Overall study findings and caveats: No controls had the two rectal clonotypes shared by ulcerative colitis patients.

The rectum was sampled with one to two pinch biopsies at colonoscopy. The assay was run at survey level. The repertoire was sequenced with immunoSEQ multiplex PCR; TCRdb's copy has only in-frame clones and lacks some. The sample lists over 10,000 clones, roughly three quarters occurring once. V was trimmed by 3 bases and J by 8 bases, leaving 20 bases between them. CDR1 is SGHTA, CDR2 FQGNSA, per germline. The CDR3 spans 16 residues. Comment on this clone: What it recognizes is unknown.

The sequence derives from a boy younger than 18 who was a control in a study of pediatric ulcerative colitis. Sequenced material: gut tissue. J is TRBJ2-1 and V is TRBV7-2; D uncertain. The CDR3 region has the DNA TGTGCCAGCAGCTTGTGGACGGGTAAACGGGTAGATGAGCAGTTCTTC. It is translated as CASSLWTGKRVDEQFF.